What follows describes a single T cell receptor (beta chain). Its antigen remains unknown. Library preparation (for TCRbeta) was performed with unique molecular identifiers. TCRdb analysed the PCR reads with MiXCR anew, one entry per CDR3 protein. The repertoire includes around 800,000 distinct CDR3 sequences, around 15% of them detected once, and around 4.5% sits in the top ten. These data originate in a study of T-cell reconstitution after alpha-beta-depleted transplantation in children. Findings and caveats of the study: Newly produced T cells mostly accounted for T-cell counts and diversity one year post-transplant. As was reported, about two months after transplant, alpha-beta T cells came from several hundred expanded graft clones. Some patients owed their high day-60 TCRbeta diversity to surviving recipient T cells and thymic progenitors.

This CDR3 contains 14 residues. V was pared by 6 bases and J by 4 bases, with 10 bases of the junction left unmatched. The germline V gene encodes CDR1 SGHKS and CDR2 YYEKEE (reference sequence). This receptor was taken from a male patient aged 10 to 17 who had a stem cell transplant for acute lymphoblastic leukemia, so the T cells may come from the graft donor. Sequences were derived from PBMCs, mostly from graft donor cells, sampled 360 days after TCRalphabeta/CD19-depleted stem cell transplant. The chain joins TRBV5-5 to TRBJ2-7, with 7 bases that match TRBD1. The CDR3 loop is CASTIQQGWYEQYF. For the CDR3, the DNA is TGTGCCAGCACCATACAACAGGGGTGGTACGAGCAGTACTTC.